Below are 22 T cell receptor beta chains sequenced from a single sample in a study of T cells in localized non-small cell lung cancer. This table comes from immunoSEQ multiplex PCR, and its TCRdb copy is limited to in-frame clones, with some not included. The repertoire consists of under 35,000 clones, with 91% occurring once and the leading ten covering over 9.5%. This specimen was peripheral blood mononuclear cells, taken before any cancer treatment. All receptors come from a female donor at least 60 years old with stage II lung adenocarcinoma.

The chain combines TRBV6-1 with TRBJ2-7; TRBD1 matches at 9 bases. The V segment lost 1 base and the J segment 1 base; nucleotides outside the gene matches: 8. CDR1 and CDR2 from the germline V gene are MNHNS and SASEGT. This CDR3 comprises 17 residues. CDR3 nucleotide sequence: TGTGCCAGCAGTGAAGGGACAGGGGTCTATGCGTCCTACGAGCAGTACTTC. It specifies CASSEGTGVYASYEQYF.

The chain has TRBV27 and TRBJ2-3, with TRBD2 identical over 12 bases. Germline V gene sequence: CDR1 MNHEY, CDR2 SMNVEV (reference sequence). Trimming at V came to 6 bases and at J to 2 bases, leaving 3 bases not matched to a gene. The CDR3 has 15 amino acids. CDR3: CASSWTSGNTDTQYF. DNA for the CDR3: TGTGCCAGCAGCTGGACTAGCGGGAACACAGATACGCAGTATTTT.

The chain carries TRBV29-1 and TRBJ1-4; the D gene is possibly TRBD1 (5 bases). Trimming took 3 bases from V and 8 from J, leaving 13 bases between them. The CDR3 runs to 13 residues. Germline V gives CDR1 SQVTM, CDR2 ANQGSEA. The CDR3, as DNA: TGCAGCGTTGACGGGACTTCCGAAGAAAAACTGTTTTTT. It translates to CSVDGTSEEKLFF.

The chain is built from TRBV7-3 and TRBJ2-2; 8 nucleotides align to TRBD2. CDR1 and CDR2 (germline): SGHTA, FQGTGA. CDR3 length: 18 amino acids. Trimming at V came to 2 bases and at J to 4 bases, leaving 12 bases not matched to a gene. The CDR3, as DNA: TGTGCCAGCAGCTTATTGAGTTCGGGACTAGGGGCCACCGGGGAGCTGTTTTTT. Translation: CASSLLSSGLGATGELFF. Looking up the rest from reference TRBV7-3 and TRBJ2-2 gives the full variable domain: GAGVSQTPSNKVTEKGKYVELRCDPISGHTALYWYRQSLGQGPEFLIYFQGTGAADDSGLPNDRFFAVRPEGSVSTLKIQRTERGDSAVYLCASSLLSSGLGATGELFFGEGSRLTVL.

The gene calls are TRBV28 and TRBJ2-1, with TRBD2 identical over 15 bases. Germline V gene lookup returns CDR1 MDHEN and CDR2 SYDVKM. The CDR3 covers 21 residues. V gave up 4 bases and J gave up 0 bases; unmatched junction bases: 13. In nucleotides, the CDR3 is TGTGCCAGCAGTTATACCCCCCGGGGACTAGCGGGAGGCGGCTCCTACAATGAGCAGTTCTTC. Encoded protein: CASSYTPRGLAGGGSYNEQFF.

A single count supports this clone. The chain is built from TRBV4-1 and TRBJ2-7; D is undetermined. The germline V and J ends were trimmed by 3 bases and 3 bases, with 15 bases remaining between them. Looked up from germline, CDR1 is MGHRA and CDR2 is YSYEKL. The CDR3 runs to 15 residues. CDR3 DNA: TGCGCCAGCAGCCAGGAAGTGCAGAGAAGCTACGAGCAGTACTTC. Translating gives CASSQEVQRSYEQYF.

The V and J genes are TRBV5-4 and TRBJ2-7, with unresolved D. The V end was cut by 2 bases, the J end by 3 bases, with 3 bases between. Germline V gives CDR1 SGHNT, CDR2 YYREEE (reference sequence). The CDR3 loop spans 11 amino acids. The CDR3 sequence: CASSFYYEQYF. The CDR3, as DNA: TGTGCCAGCAGCTTTTACTACGAGCAGTACTTC. The variable domain in full, completed from reference TRBV5-4 and TRBJ2-7, reads ETGVTQSPTHLIKTRGQQVTLRCSSQSGHNTVSWYQQALGQGPQFIFQYYREEENGRGNFPPRFSGLQFPNYSSELNVNALELDDSALYLCASSFYYEQYFGPGTRLTVT.

CDR3 amino acids: CASSEFGGPGNEQFF. The CDR3 nucleotides are TGTGCCAGCAGTGAGTTTGGAGGCCCCGGGAATGAGCAGTTCTTC. The V call is TRBV2, the J call TRBJ2-1; D may be TRBD2 (5 bases). V lost 3 bases and J lost 7, with 16 bases in between. Germline V CDR1 and CDR2: SNHLY, FYNNEI. The CDR3 runs to 15 residues.

The rearrangement joins TRBV21-1 to TRBJ2-1; the table names TRBD1, a call not compared with the DNA. TRBV21-1 is tagged as a pseudogene. CDR3 length: 23 residues. CDR3 sequence (DNA): TGTGCCAGCAGCACCCATCCCGGGGGAGGACAGGGGGTTCTCTTGGGGACACACAATGAGCAGTTCTTC. Translation: CASSTHPGGGQGVLLGTHNEQFF.

This CDR3 is CASSQGTSGRSDTQYF. Written as DNA, the CDR3 is TGCGCCAGCAGCCAAGGGACTAGCGGGAGGTCTGATACGCAGTATTTT. The J gene is TRBJ2-3, the V gene TRBV5-1; 15 bases map to TRBD2. Germline-derived CDR1 and CDR2 are SGHRS and YFSETQ. CDR3 length: 16 amino acids. V gave up 4 bases and J gave up 6 bases; unmatched junction bases: 6. Variable domain in full (rest from reference TRBV5-1 and TRBJ2-3): KAGVTQTPRYLIKTRGQQVTLSCSPISGHRSVSWYQQTPGQGLQFLFEYFSETQRNKGNFPGRFSGRQFSNSRSEMNVSTLELGDSALYLCASSQGTSGRSDTQYFGPGTRLTVL.

The chain links TRBV4-1 to TRBJ1-5, with a weak D call TRBD1 (5 bases). Looked up from germline, CDR1 is MGHRA and CDR2 is YSYEKL. The CDR3 runs 13 residues. V was shortened by 3 bases and J by 3 bases, with 6 bases between the two germline ends. The DNA of the CDR3 is TGCGCCAGCAGCCAGGGGGACAATCAGCCCCAGCATTTT. Residues: CASSQGDNQPQHF.

V and J are TRBV2 and TRBJ2-7; possibly TRBD1 for D (6 bases). The ends were cut back, 7 bases at V and 6 bases at J, with 13 bases in the middle. Germline CDR1 SNHLY, CDR2 FYNNEI. This CDR3 contains 12 residues. The CDR3 here is CASNRQAGEQYF. The CDR3 DNA reads as TGTGCCAGCAATAGACAGGCAGGCGAGCAGTACTTC.

J is TRBJ1-2 and V is TRBV20-1; unclear D gene. Germline CDR1 DFQATT, CDR2 SNEGSKA (reference sequence). V shed 5 bases and J shed 4 bases, with 8 bases lying between them. The CDR3 spans 11 residues. This CDR3 is CSAPDFYGYTF. DNA of the CDR3: TGCAGTGCTCCGGACTTCTATGGCTACACCTTC.

This chain joins TRBV18 and TRBJ2-3; TRBD2 agrees at 7 bases. The length of the CDR3 is 14 residues. From germline, CDR1 is KGHSH and CDR2 LQKENI. V lost 4 bases to trimming and J lost 5 bases; unmatched junction nucleotides: 6. The CDR3 loop reads CASSLLSGGDTQYF. Here the CDR3 DNA reads TGTGCCAGCTCACTTTTGTCGGGGGGAGATACGCAGTATTTT.

The V and J genes are TRBV28 and TRBJ2-7; 8 bases line up with TRBD1. Germline V gene data show CDR1 as MDHEN and CDR2 as SYDVKM. Unmatched junction bases numbered 9, after V lost 6 bases and J lost 2 bases. The CDR3 runs 15 residues. The CDR3 DNA sequence: TGTGCCAGCAGCCACAGGGGGAGAGGGGCCTACGAGCAGTACTTC. Its translation is CASSHRGRGAYEQYF.

The chain combines TRBV29-1 with TRBJ2-7; 13 nucleotides line up with TRBD2. The CDR3 has 18 amino acids. CDR1 is SQVTM, CDR2 ANQGSEA, per germline. Trimming at V came to 5 bases and at J to 1 base, leaving 14 bases not matched to a gene. The CDR3 DNA is TGCAGCGTTAGGGACAGACTGCTGGGACTAGCGGGGTCCTACGAGCAGTACTTC. This gives the protein CSVRDRLLGLAGSYEQYF.

The chain links TRBV4-2 to TRBJ2-1; 7 bases align to TRBD1. V shed 3 bases and J 5 bases; nucleotides not matched to a gene: 7. The CDR3 spans 15 residues. CDR1 and CDR2 from the germline V gene are LGHNA and YNFKEQ. The CDR3 sequence: CASSQDRISNNEQFF. The DNA for the CDR3 is TGTGCCAGCAGCCAGGACAGGATCTCAAACAATGAGCAGTTCTTC.

CDR3 DNA: TGTGCCAGCGGCGGGTTGAGGGTGGGAACTGAAGCTTTCTTT. Its protein is CASGGLRVGTEAFF. The gene calls are TRBV6-1 and TRBJ1-1; D call uncertain. Trimming pared 8 bases from V and 5 bases from J, leaving 18 bases between. Germline V CDR1 and CDR2: MNHNS, SASEGT. There are 14 residues in the CDR3.

The chain uses TRBV10-3 and TRBJ2-5, with 7 bases lining up with TRBD1. Germline CDR1 is ENHRY and CDR2 is SYGVKD. Trimming removed 7 bases from V and 4 bases from J; junction bases left unmatched: 12. The CDR3 runs to 15 residues. The DNA of the CDR3 is TGTGCCATCACATCGGGACAGCTAGGGGGAGAGACCCAGTACTTC. This encodes CAITSGQLGGETQYF.

This chain links TRBV7-8 with TRBJ1-2, with 8 nucleotides matching TRBD1. V trimming: 5 bases; J trimming: 1 base; junction bases outside the gene matches: 3. The CDR3 sequence is 14 residues long. From germline, CDR1 is SGHVS and CDR2 FQNEAQ. CDR3 sequence (DNA): TGTGCCAGCAGCGTTGGACAGGGTAACTATGGCTACACCTTC. Translation gives CASSVGQGNYGYTF.

V usage is TRBV4-3 and J usage is TRBJ2-6; D might be TRBD2 (5 bases). In germline, CDR1 is LGHNA, CDR2 YSLEER. CDR3 length: 16 residues. V lost 0 bases and J 1 base, leaving 7 bases between the germline ends. The CDR3: CASSQDTGSGANVLTF. CDR3 coding DNA: TGCGCCAGCAGCCAAGATACGGGGTCTGGGGCCAACGTCCTGACTTTC.

V is TRBV7-8 and J is TRBJ1-1, with D possibly TRBD1 on 6 matching bases. The CDR3 spans 14 residues. From germline, CDR1 is SGHVS and CDR2 FQNEAQ. Trimming removed 5 bases from V and 1 base from J, with 11 bases in between. The CDR3 reads CASSPPDRNTEAFF. CDR3 coding DNA: TGTGCCAGCAGCCCTCCGGACAGGAACACTGAAGCTTTCTTT.